This is a list of T cell receptor beta chains from one sample in a study of post-analysis software for immune sequencing data. TCRdb fed the PCR reads into MiXCR, producing one record per CDR3 protein. The sample consists of about 820,000 distinct CDR3 sequences, 53% of them appearing once. Specimen: blood. These receptors all stem from a girl under 18 with multiple sclerosis. CDR3s leave out the opening cysteine and the closing phenylalanine or tryptophan. Expanded clones get a size class; other rows say once, few or many, or leave the size out.

clone_size | j_call | v_call | cdr3_aa
- | TRBJ2-1 | TRBV5-1 | ASSQGGRGRYNEQF
- | TRBJ1-1 | TRBV20-1 | SAREVVNTEAF
few | - | TRBV7-2 | ASRGGRYEQY
few | TRBJ2-2 | TRBV20-1 | SARESGRDTGELF
- | TRBJ1-5 | TRBV5-1 | ASSSPRTGGLDSNQPQH
- | TRBJ2-1 | TRBV21-1 | ASSKEGDGTYNEQF
- | TRBJ1-2 | TRBV18 | ARFSSGDGYT
- | TRBJ2-3 | TRBV6-2/TRBV6-3 | ASSTYVDTQY
few | TRBJ2-7 | TRBV3-1 | ASSPSDGRALYEQY
- | TRBJ2-1 | TRBV15 | ATSRDWGGEQDYNEQF
- | TRBJ2-3 | TRBV7-9 | ASSRTSGTRDTQY
- | TRBJ2-7 | TRBV20-1 | SARRDRGSYEQY
- | TRBJ2-3 | TRBV25-1 | ASSELRQNPDTQY
- | TRBJ2-1 | TRBV2 | ASSYDRVREQF
- | TRBJ2-1 | TRBV11-3 | ASGSTGDNEQF
few | TRBJ2-7 | TRBV5-1 | ASSPGASTYEQY
- | TRBJ2-3 | TRBV20-1 | SAGAKTDTQY
- | TRBJ2-7 | TRBV9 | ASSVGGYDEVYEQY
- | TRBJ2-5 | TRBV5-6 | ASSYGLAGHQRGETQY
few | TRBJ2-5 | TRBV6-5 | ASSYGDSQETQY
few | TRBJ1-5 | TRBV12-3/TRBV12-4 | ASSGGRRETQH
- | TRBJ2-1 | TRBV9 | ASSKTSGHNEQF
- | TRBJ2-1 | TRBV5-1 | ASSLAGRGNAVEQF
few | TRBJ1-4 | TRBV29-1 | SVRLRDEKLF
- | TRBJ2-3 | TRBV7-2 | ASSIYTDTQY
- | TRBJ1-5 | TRBV4-1 | ASSQRRQVNQPQH
few | TRBJ2-7 | TRBV7-9 | ASSKSGQGINEQY
- | TRBJ2-7 | TRBV6-5 | ASSYRVGAYEQY
- | TRBJ2-7 | TRBV20-1 | SASPSGGSYEQY
- | TRBJ2-7 | TRBV20-1 | SARNPQINYEQY
- | TRBJ2-7 | TRBV6-1 | ASSESPSGKWIYNEQY
- | TRBJ1-6 | TRBV18 | ASSPLGQGGYSPLH
- | TRBJ2-7 | TRBV7-9 | ASSLRGDTLYEQY
few | TRBJ2-7 | TRBV28 | ASSGAGAYEQY
- | TRBJ2-1 | TRBV29-1 | SAENTGTSVNNEQF
- | TRBJ2-3 | TRBV29-1 | SVELVGTDTQY
- | TRBJ2-3 | TRBV7-9 | ASSRTGPTDTQY
- | - | TRBV20-1 | SARDDRGEQY
- | TRBJ2-3 | TRBV12-3/TRBV12-4 | ASSFDRAGLVGTQY
few | TRBJ2-1 | TRBV20-1 | SARDSTGLATNEQF
- | - | TRBV20-1 | SARSGRAYEQY
- | TRBJ1-2 | TRBV29-1 | SVDYTRTGPNGYT
few | TRBJ1-5 | TRBV5-1 | ASSLGVRDHNQPQH
- | TRBJ2-3 | TRBV20-1 | SARGSGGSTDTQY
few | TRBJ1-2 | TRBV28 | ASSSPPPKDYGYT